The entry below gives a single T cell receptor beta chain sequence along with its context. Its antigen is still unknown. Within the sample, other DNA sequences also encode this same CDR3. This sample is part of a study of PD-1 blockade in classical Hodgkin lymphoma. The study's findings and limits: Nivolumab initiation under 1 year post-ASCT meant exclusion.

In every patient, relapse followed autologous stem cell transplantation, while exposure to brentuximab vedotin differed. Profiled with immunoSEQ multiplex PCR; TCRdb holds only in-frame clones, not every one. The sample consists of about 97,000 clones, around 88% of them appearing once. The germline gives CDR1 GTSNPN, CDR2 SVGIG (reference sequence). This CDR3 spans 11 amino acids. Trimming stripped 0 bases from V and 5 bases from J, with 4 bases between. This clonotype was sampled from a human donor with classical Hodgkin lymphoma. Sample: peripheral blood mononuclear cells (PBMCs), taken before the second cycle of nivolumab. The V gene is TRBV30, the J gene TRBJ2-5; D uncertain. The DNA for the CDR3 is TGTGCCTGGAGTGTAGGGGAGACCCAGTACTTC. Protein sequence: CAWSVGETQYF.